This TCR beta chain was captured in a study of T cell changes during pregnancy in multiple sclerosis. The assay was immunoSEQ multiplex PCR, and TCRdb's table has in-frame clones only and misses some. The sample contains 130,000 or so clones, roughly 95% of which appear only once. J was trimmed by 1 base and V by 3 bases; bases with no gene match: 4. This CDR3 contains 15 residues. CDR1 and CDR2 (germline): LNHDA, SQIVND (reference sequence). Sequences were derived from peripheral blood, sampled after pregnancy. This rearrangement joins TRBV19 to TRBJ2-5, with 8 bases fitting TRBD2. The TCR sequence derives from a female donor with multiple sclerosis, enrolled in a pregnancy study. For the CDR3, the DNA is TGTGCCAGTAGTATTGTGGGACTAGGCCAAGAGACCCAGTACTTC. It encodes CASSIVGLGQETQYF.